This T cell receptor beta chain was captured in a study of OX40 agonist ivuxolimab in advanced cancers. Trimming took off 0 bases at V and 1 base at J, with 3 bases between the two ends. The CDR3 consists of 14 residues. Germline CDR1 reads MNHEY; CDR2 reads SVGAGI. Assay: immunoSEQ multiplex PCR; the TCRdb copy retains only in-frame clones and omits some. Altogether roughly 30,000 clones are present, 80% to 95% being singletons, with the ten largest covering about 9%. This TCR was recovered from an adult with an advanced solid tumor such as melanoma, head and neck, liver or kidney cancer. This specimen consisted of CD4+ or CD8+ T cells sorted from blood, obtained in a trial of the OX40 agonist ivuxolimab. This chain connects TRBV6-5 to TRBJ2-2; D gene uncertain. CDR3 in DNA: TGTGCCAGCAGTTACTCCGGGAACACCGGGGAGCTGTTTTTT. Its translation: CASSYSGNTGELFF.